Below are 28 T cell receptor beta chains sequenced from a single sample in a study of OX40 agonist ivuxolimab in advanced cancers. TCRdb keeps only in-frame clones here, not all; method: immunoSEQ multiplex PCR. The data contain more than 55,000 clones, around 86% of them singletons. The sequences come from CD4+ or CD8+ T cells sorted from blood, collected in a trial of the OX40 agonist ivuxolimab. These receptors were obtained from an adult with an advanced solid tumor such as melanoma, head and neck, liver or kidney cancer.

This chain links TRBV20-1 with TRBJ2-7, with a tentative D call TRBD2 (5 bases). Germline-derived CDR1 and CDR2 are DFQATT and SNEGSKA (reference sequence). The CDR3 runs 11 residues. The DNA for the CDR3 is TGCAGCTATTCGGGGACCTACGAGCAGTACTTC. It encodes CSYSGTYEQYF.

The CDR3 DNA reads TGTGCCAGCAGTGAATCCAACTTCGTAGGTGAGCAGTTCTTC. It translates to CASSESNFVGEQFF. The rearrangement links TRBV2 to TRBJ2-1, with D hard to call. Germline lookup yields CDR1 SNHLY and CDR2 FYNNEI. This CDR3 contains 14 residues. Deletions cut 2 bases from V and 9 bases from J, with 14 bases between.

This clone was seen a few times. The chain has TRBV28 and TRBJ1-3, with no clear D. This CDR3 contains 15 residues. V was trimmed by 4 bases and J by 1 base, leaving 11 bases between them. Germline lookup yields CDR1 MDHEN and CDR2 SYDVKM. The CDR3 reads CASSSPWGSGNTIYF. The DNA of the CDR3 is TGTGCCAGCAGTTCCCCGTGGGGTTCTGGAAACACCATATATTTT.

This sequence joins TRBV5-1 and TRBJ2-7, with D possibly TRBD1 on 5 matching bases. Between the trimmed V and J ends, which lost 4 bases and 3 bases, there was a span of 26 bases. CDR1 is SGHRS, CDR2 YFSETQ, per germline. The CDR3 is 18 residues long. The CDR3 DNA reads as TGCGCCAGCAGCGCAAACCTTCAGGGTAGAGGTAGGATCTACGAGCAGTACTTC. The encoded protein is CASSANLQGRGRIYEQYF. The variable domain in full, with the rest retrieved from reference TRBV5-1 and TRBJ2-7, is KAGVTQTPRYLIKTRGQQVTLSCSPISGHRSVSWYQQTPGQGLQFLFEYFSETQRNKGNFPGRFSGRQFSNSRSEMNVSTLELGDSALYLCASSANLQGRGRIYEQYFGPGTRLTVT.

The chain carries TRBV15 and TRBJ1-2; no definite D call. V shed 1 base and J shed 0 bases, with 6 bases lying between them. The CDR3 totals 14 residues. Germline loops: CDR1 LNHNV, CDR2 YYDKDF (reference sequence). The CDR3 loop is CATSRVGSNYGYTF. CDR3 bases: TGTGCCACCAGCAGAGTCGGGTCTAACTATGGCTACACCTTC.

This chain joins TRBV4-3 and TRBJ2-7; 7 bases are a match to TRBD2. Unmatched junction bases numbered 12, after V lost 0 bases and J lost 7 bases. CDR1 and CDR2 (germline): LGHNA, YSLEER. This CDR3 has 16 residues. In nucleotides, the CDR3 is TGCGCCAGCAGCCAAGATCCAGCGGGGTCGCGTACGGAGCAGTACTTC. Its translation is CASSQDPAGSRTEQYF.

The chain employs TRBV7-2 and TRBJ1-1, with D possibly being TRBD1 (5 bases). The CDR3 length is 13 residues. The V gene lost 4 bases and the J gene lost 3 bases, with 9 bases spanning the gap. CDR1 SGHTA and CDR2 FQGNSA come from the germline V gene. Here the CDR3 reads CASSWQGYTEAFF. CDR3 nucleotide sequence: TGTGCCAGCAGCTGGCAGGGCTACACTGAAGCTTTCTTT.

The chain recombines TRBV7-3 with TRBJ2-2; no clear D gene. Germline V gives CDR1 SGHTA, CDR2 FQGTGA. The length of the CDR3 is 13 residues. With 4 bases removed from V and 6 bases from J, the gap between germline ends came to 9 bases. The CDR3 region is CASSSRVPGELFF. In DNA, the CDR3 is TGTGCCAGCAGCTCAAGGGTCCCCGGGGAGCTGTTTTTT.

The chain recombines TRBV28 with TRBJ2-7, with D uncertain. The CDR3 covers 12 residues. Germline CDR1 is MDHEN and CDR2 is SYDVKM. Between the trimmed V and J ends, which lost 8 bases and 3 bases, there was a span of 11 bases. For the CDR3, the DNA is TGTGCCAGCCGACCGGATAGCTACGAGCAGTACTTC. This codes for CASRPDSYEQYF.

This chain joins TRBV5-1 and TRBJ1-4, with 9 bases aligning to TRBD1. The CDR3 spans 14 residues. V lost 0 bases, J lost 8 bases, and 2 bases stayed unmatched. The germline gives CDR1 SGHRS, CDR2 YFSETQ. Here the CDR3 reads CASSLGTGEEKLFF. DNA of the CDR3: TGCGCCAGCAGCTTGGGGACAGGGGAGGAAAAACTGTTTTTT.

V usage is TRBV18 and J usage is TRBJ1-1; D is ambiguous. In germline, CDR1 is KGHSH, CDR2 LQKENI. This CDR3 has 14 amino acids. Trimming cost V 1 base and J 4 bases, with 10 bases left between them. The CDR3 coding sequence is TGTGCCAGCTCACCACAAGGGCGCGGCACTGAAGCTTTCTTT. Its protein product is CASSPQGRGTEAFF.

This clone appeared a single time. The chain links TRBV5-6 to TRBJ2-3; D remains ambiguous. The CDR3 has 15 amino acids. The germline gives CDR1 SGHDT, CDR2 YYEEEE. Trimming cost V 4 bases and J 2 bases, with 14 bases left between them. The CDR3 reads CASSPVAAHTDTQYF. The CDR3 DNA reads TGTGCCAGCAGCCCAGTCGCGGCTCACACAGATACGCAGTATTTT.

The J gene is TRBJ1-1, the V gene TRBV27, with D perhaps TRBD1 (5 bases). V lost 8 bases and J 4 bases, leaving 14 bases between the germline ends. The CDR3 runs 13 residues. The germline V gene encodes CDR1 MNHEY and CDR2 SMNVEV (reference sequence). In nucleotides, the CDR3 is TGTGCCAGCTGGGCGGGGGTGAGCACTGAAGCTTTCTTT. Translating gives CASWAGVSTEAFF.

The chain employs TRBV19 and TRBJ2-5; D assignment may be TRBD1 or TRBD2 (6 bases each). Looked up from germline, CDR1 is LNHDA and CDR2 is SQIVND (reference sequence). V lost 0 bases and J 2 bases, leaving 13 bases between the germline ends. This CDR3 has 16 residues. The CDR3 loop is CASSIDGGGNQETQYF. For the CDR3, the DNA is TGTGCCAGTAGTATAGATGGAGGGGGAAATCAAGAGACCCAGTACTTC.

This clone was found a few times. The chain carries TRBV5-1 and TRBJ2-7; perhaps TRBD1 as D (6 bases). CDR1 and CDR2 (germline): SGHRS, YFSETQ. The ends were cut back, 0 bases at V and 0 bases at J, with 13 bases in the middle. This CDR3 region has 16 residues. The CDR3 nucleotides read TGCGCCAGCAGCTTGGGCCACAGGGATAGCTCCTACGAGCAGTACTTC. Translating gives CASSLGHRDSSYEQYF.

In its sample, this clone was seen once. The chain couples TRBV9 to TRBJ1-3; D gene uncertain. V lost 0 bases to trimming and J lost 0 bases, with 7 bases between them. Per the germline V gene, CDR1 is SGDLS and CDR2 is YYNGEE. The CDR3 sequence is 15 residues long. CDR3 residues: CASSVVVVSGNTIYF. In DNA, the CDR3 is TGTGCCAGCAGCGTAGTAGTGGTCTCTGGAAACACCATATATTTT.

The V gene is TRBV5-5, the J gene TRBJ2-5, with D possibly being TRBD1 (6 bases). Germline loops: CDR1 SGHKS, CDR2 YYEKEE (reference sequence). The CDR3 runs to 14 residues. The V end was cut by 5 bases, the J end by 4 bases, with 15 bases between. CDR3 coding DNA: TGTGCCAGCAGTCGTCCACAGGGTTTAGAGACCCAGTACTTC. This encodes CASSRPQGLETQYF.

The chain joins TRBV6-1 to TRBJ1-1, with no clear D. V gave up 3 bases and J gave up 1 base, with 12 bases separating them. Germline V gene sequence: CDR1 MNHNS, CDR2 SASEGT. This CDR3 has 15 amino acids. In DNA, the CDR3 is TGTGCCAGCAGTGATAAGCCAAACAGGAACACTGAAGCTTTCTTT. It specifies CASSDKPNRNTEAFF.

The rearrangement joins TRBV6-6 to TRBJ1-6; D uncertain. The CDR3 sequence is 16 residues long. Germline CDR1 and CDR2: MNHNY and SVGAGI (reference sequence). The V end lost 0 bases, the J end lost 4 bases, and 10 bases lay between the germline ends. The CDR3 nucleotides read TGTGCCAGCAGTTACTCTGCGGGTCGGTATAATTCACCCCTCCACTTT. Its protein product is CASSYSAGRYNSPLHF.

The chain links TRBV7-9 to TRBJ1-5; D uncertain. The CDR3 loop spans 16 amino acids. CDR1 is SEHNR and CDR2 is FQNEAQ in the germline V gene (reference sequence). V was pared by 4 bases and J by 0 bases, with 13 bases between. This CDR3 reads CASSSPPQTSNQPQHF. CDR3 DNA sequence: TGTGCCAGCAGCTCCCCCCCCCAGACTAGCAATCAGCCCCAGCATTTT.

The rearrangement links TRBV11-2 to TRBJ2-7; 11 bases line up with TRBD1. CDR1 SGHAT and CDR2 FQNNGV come from the germline V gene. The CDR3 covers 16 residues. V shed 0 bases, J shed 6 bases, and the junction held 7 bases outside the gene matches. The CDR3 nucleotides are TGTGCCAGCAGCTTAGATCCGCGGACAGGGGGCTCCGAGCAGTACTTC. It is translated as CASSLDPRTGGSEQYF. Combining the CDR3 with reference TRBV11-2 and TRBJ2-7 gives the whole variable domain EAGVAQSPRYKIIEKRQSVAFWCNPISGHATLYWYQQILGQGPKLLIQFQNNGVVDDSQLPKDRFSAERLKGVDSTLKIQPAKLEDSAVYLCASSLDPRTGGSEQYFGPGTRLTVT.

The rearrangement uses TRBV11-2 and TRBJ2-5; tentatively, D is TRBD1 (6 bases). Germline V gene sequence: CDR1 SGHAT, CDR2 FQNNGV. Trimming left V 5 bases short and J 0 bases short, with 10 bases between. The length of the CDR3 is 14 residues. CDR3 bases: TGTGCCAGCAGCAAGGACAGTTACCAAGAGACCCAGTACTTC. Residues: CASSKDSYQETQYF.

The V and J genes are TRBV6-1 and TRBJ1-5; D not resolved. With 8 bases removed from V and 0 bases from J, the gap between germline ends came to 14 bases. Germline CDR1 MNHNS, CDR2 SASEGT. There are 15 residues in the CDR3. The CDR3: CASGRDPNSNQPQHF. The CDR3 nucleotides are TGTGCCAGCGGACGGGATCCCAATAGCAATCAGCCCCAGCATTTT.

V gene TRBV28 combines with J gene TRBJ2-7; possibly TRBD1 for D (5 bases). Germline V gives CDR1 MDHEN, CDR2 SYDVKM. The CDR3 extends over 13 amino acids. Between the trimmed V and J ends, which lost 3 bases and 3 bases, there was a span of 9 bases. The CDR3 nucleotides are TGTGCCAGCAGTTTTTCGACAGTCTACGAGCAGTACTTC. It encodes CASSFSTVYEQYF.

This clone was seen only once. The rearrangement joins TRBV6-6 to TRBJ1-5; no clear D. CDR1 is MNHNY and CDR2 is SVGAGI in the germline V gene (reference sequence). The V end lost 2 bases, the J end lost 7 bases, and 12 bases lay between the germline ends. There are 14 residues in the CDR3. CDR3 residues: CASSYGTPGQPQHF. DNA for the CDR3: TGTGCCAGCAGTTACGGCACCCCTGGGCAGCCCCAGCATTTT.

The V gene is TRBV19, the J gene TRBJ2-7; D might be TRBD1 (6 bases). Germline CDR1 LNHDA, CDR2 SQIVND (reference sequence). The V gene lost 2 bases and the J gene lost 0 bases, with 11 bases spanning the gap. The CDR3 spans 15 residues. In DNA, the CDR3 is TGTGCCAGTAGTATATTCACAGGGAGCTCCTACGAGCAGTACTTC. It is translated as CASSIFTGSSYEQYF.

This chain connects TRBV7-6 to TRBJ1-2; a weak D match, TRBD1 (5 bases). CDR1 and CDR2 from the germline V gene are SGHVS and FNYEAQ. V was pared by 1 base and J by 4 bases, with 10 bases between. This CDR3 spans 14 amino acids. The CDR3 nucleotides are TGTGCCAGCAGCTTAGGGGACGGAGGCTATGGCTACACCTTC. Translating gives CASSLGDGGYGYTF.

This clone appeared once. The CDR3: CALRSGMLFF. The CDR3 DNA reads as TGTGCCCTGAGGTCCGGCATGCTGTTTTTT. The V gene is TRBV30, the J gene TRBJ2-2; D remains unclear. This CDR3 comprises 10 residues. V was pared by 8 bases and J by 13 bases, with 14 bases between. Germline V gene lookup returns CDR1 GTSNPN and CDR2 SVGIG (reference sequence).